The rows below give T cell receptor beta chains drawn from one sample of a study of T cells in Graves' hyperthyroidism and ophthalmopathy. TCRdb redid the calling of the multiplex PCR reads with MiXCR, one entry per CDR3 protein. Altogether about 510,000 distinct CDR3 sequences are present, 40% to 50% being singletons, with the ten largest covering roughly 45%. The sequencing input was peripheral blood or thyroid tissue (not recorded which). Receptors were obtained from an adult woman with Graves' disease, either hyperthyroidism or ophthalmopathy (not recorded which). Both conserved end residues are trimmed from each CDR3. Fields, in order: V gene, J gene, CDR3 protein.

V gene: TRBV20-1
J gene: TRBJ1-6
CDR3 protein: SAPTGKESPLH

V gene: TRBV28
J gene: TRBJ1-3
CDR3 protein: ASITALGNTIY

V gene: TRBV20-1
J gene: TRBJ2-5
CDR3 protein: SARDLIAGETQY

V gene: TRBV12-3/TRBV12-4
J gene: TRBJ1-1
CDR3 protein: ASSPGVLNTEAF

V gene: TRBV12-3/TRBV12-4
J gene: TRBJ1-1
CDR3 protein: ASSLRQGAESAF

V gene: TRBV5-1
J gene: TRBJ2-5
CDR3 protein: ASSLFGTGETQY

V gene: TRBV20-1
J gene: TRBJ1-2
CDR3 protein: SARPGTGTYYGYT

V gene: TRBV5-1
J gene: TRBJ1-6
CDR3 protein: ASSLDNRGYNSPLH

V gene: TRBV5-6
J gene: TRBJ2-2
CDR3 protein: ASSLGGVGELF

V gene: TRBV14
J gene: TRBJ1-2
CDR3 protein: ASSRTGGYGYT

V gene: TRBV19
J gene: TRBJ1-1
CDR3 protein: ASSNAAAGRNTETF

V gene: TRBV7-3
J gene: TRBJ2-2
CDR3 protein: ASSPNTGELF

V gene: TRBV24-1
J gene: TRBJ1-2
CDR3 protein: ATSDTTGDIYGYT

V gene: TRBV19
J gene: TRBJ2-7
CDR3 protein: ASSGGTGEQY

V gene: TRBV2
J gene: TRBJ2-7
CDR3 protein: AMVGRSYEQY

V gene: TRBV24-1
J gene: TRBJ2-7
CDR3 protein: AISDSTGSYEQY

V gene: TRBV4-1
J gene: TRBJ1-6
CDR3 protein: ASSQIVGASVVSPLH

V gene: TRBV7-2
J gene: TRBJ2-7
CDR3 protein: ASSLTDISYEQY

V gene: TRBV19
J gene: TRBJ1-1
CDR3 protein: ASSLGQEDTEAF

V gene: TRBV29-1
J gene: TRBJ1-1
CDR3 protein: SVQGAEDTEAF

V gene: TRBV6-1
J gene: TRBJ2-7
CDR3 protein: ASSPYREVYEQY

V gene: TRBV6-6
J gene: TRBJ1-1
CDR3 protein: ASSYSSRVGTEAF

V gene: TRBV15
J gene: TRBJ1-5
CDR3 protein: ATTINSNQPQH

V gene: TRBV7-2
J gene: TRBJ1-5
CDR3 protein: ASSFSGGGQPQH

V gene: TRBV2
J gene: TRBJ2-5
CDR3 protein: ASSVRGSYTLGQETQY

V gene: TRBV19
J gene: TRBJ1-5
CDR3 protein: ASRTHKRGLPQPQH

V gene: TRBV10-3
J gene: TRBJ1-2
CDR3 protein: AVQGLGRYGYT

V gene: TRBV20-1
J gene: TRBJ1-6
CDR3 protein: SAGPTGPLH

V gene: TRBV2
J gene: TRBJ2-7
CDR3 protein: ASSTIQGSYEQY

V gene: TRBV30
J gene: TRBJ1-3
CDR3 protein: AWNGGSGNTIY

V gene: TRBV19
J gene: TRBJ1-1
CDR3 protein: ASSIGARSTEAF

V gene: TRBV7-2
J gene: TRBJ2-7
CDR3 protein: ASSFRSGRIYEQY

V gene: TRBV13
J gene: TRBJ1-6
CDR3 protein: ASTKGGTGNSPLH

V gene: TRBV7-3
J gene: TRBJ2-7
CDR3 protein: ASSLVSGLLYEQY

V gene: TRBV6-6
J gene: TRBJ1-5
CDR3 protein: ASGTRGNQPQH

V gene: TRBV7-9
J gene: TRBJ2-5
CDR3 protein: ASSFPQRAQETQY

V gene: TRBV5-4
J gene: TRBJ1-2
CDR3 protein: ASSIGQATNYGYT

V gene: TRBV7-2
J gene: TRBJ2-5
CDR3 protein: ASSTGGGGVETQY

V gene: TRBV2
J gene: TRBJ2-5
CDR3 protein: ASSERTETQY

V gene: TRBV19
J gene: TRBJ1-1
CDR3 protein: ASSTTGRSEAF

V gene: TRBV7-2
J gene: TRBJ2-5
CDR3 protein: ASSDWTGGETQY

V gene: TRBV6-5
J gene: TRBJ1-1
CDR3 protein: ASRVQGTEAF

V gene: TRBV29-1
J gene: TRBJ1-2
CDR3 protein: SVFQYGYT